Listed below are T cell receptor beta chains from one sample, sequenced in a study of blood T cell repertoires in COVID-19. Only in-frame clones appear in the TCRdb table, and some are missing; sequencing was by immunoSEQ multiplex PCR. The profile shows approximately 220,000 clones, approximately 86% of them singletons. Specimen: PBMCs or T cells enriched from blood (not recorded which). Receptors were obtained from a woman aged 25 to 39 with acute COVID-19. CDR3s include the opening cysteine and the closing phenylalanine or tryptophan. D genes are given only for firm matches. Some rows mark clone size as missing; the rest say once, few, many or name a class of expanded clone.

v_call	j_call	d_call	clone_size	cdr3_nt	cdr3_aa
TRBV11-3	TRBJ1-5	-	-	TGTGCCAGCAGCTTAAAGGACCCTTACAGGGTAAGAAATCAGCCCCAGCATTTT	CASSLKDPYRVRNQPQHF
TRBV25-1	TRBJ1-3	-	-	TGTGCCAGCGCATTACAGGGCTCTGGAAACACCATATATTTT	CASALQGSGNTIYF
TRBV10-3	TRBJ2-1	TRBD2	-	TGTGCCTTCCCCGGCCCTAGCGGGGTTAGCTCCTACAATGAGCAGTTCTTC	CAFPGPSGVSSYNEQFF
TRBV5-4	TRBJ2-2	TRBD1	-	TGTGCCAGCAGCCGGGACAGTGTGAACACCGGGGAGCTGTTTTTT	CASSRDSVNTGELFF
TRBV15	TRBJ1-4	-	-	TGTGCCACCAGCAGTGAGGGTGTTACAGGGGAAAAACTGTTTTTT	CATSSEGVTGEKLFF
TRBV4-1	TRBJ1-2	-	few	TGCGCCAGCAGCCAGGGGGCCCCTGGGGGTAACTATGGCTACACCTTC	CASSQGAPGGNYGYTF
TRBV9	TRBJ2-7	-	-	TGTGCCAGCAGCCCCGACTCTGCCTCCTACGAGCAGTACTTC	CASSPDSASYEQYF
TRBV25-1	TRBJ2-7	-	-	TGTGCCAGCAGTGTCCCCTCGGGGGTCGAGCAGTACTTC	CASSVPSGVEQYF
TRBV4-1	TRBJ1-1	TRBD1	-	TGCGCCAGCAGTCCAGGGGGAGGCAGGGAAAAAGCTTTCTTT	CASSPGGGREKAFF
TRBV11-2	TRBJ2-7	-	-	TGTGCCAGCAGCTTAGCATCCTCTAGGGGGTCCTACGAGCAGTACTTC	CASSLASSRGSYEQYF
TRBV3-1/TRBV3-2	TRBJ2-6	-	-	TGTGCCAGCAGCCAAGCAAGGTTAGAGGTCTCTGGGGCCAACGTCCTGACTTTC	CASSQARLEVSGANVLTF
TRBV3-1/TRBV3-2	TRBJ2-6	-	-	TGTGCCAGCAGCCAAGAAGCCGGAGCCTCTGGGGCCAACGTCCTGACTTTC	CASSQEAGASGANVLTF
TRBV5-6	TRBJ2-3	-	-	TGTGCCAGCAGCTTGGTAGTGACTACCGCAGATACGCAGTATTTT	CASSLVVTTADTQYF
TRBV7-2	TRBJ1-4	TRBD1	few	TGTGCCAGCAGCTTAGGGGGGACAGGGGCCTTGAATGAAAAACTGTTTTTT	CASSLGGTGALNEKLFF
TRBV2	TRBJ1-1	TRBD1	-	TGTGCCAGCAGCCGGGACAGCGAGAACACTGAAGCTTTCTTT	CASSRDSENTEAFF
TRBV11-3	TRBJ2-2	TRBD1	-	TGTGCCAGCAGCTTAGGGCAGGGGGCAAGAACCGGGGAGCTGTTTTTT	CASSLGQGARTGELFF
TRBV12-5	TRBJ2-1	-	-	TGTGCTAGTGGTTTGACCAGGGGCTTTAACAATGAGCAGTTCTTC	CASGLTRGFNNEQFF
TRBV7-6	TRBJ2-7	-	-	TGTGCCAGCAGCCCGTCAGGGGCCGCCTACGAGCAGTACTTC	CASSPSGAAYEQYF
TRBV4-1	TRBJ2-5	-	-	TGCGCCAGCAGCCCGTCGACTAGCCAAGAGACCCAGTACTTC	CASSPSTSQETQYF
TRBV28	TRBJ1-1	TRBD1	-	TGTGCCAGCAGGCAGGGGGGAGGTAGTCGTGTTGAAGCTTTCTTT	CASRQGGGSRVEAFF
TRBV12-3/TRBV12-4	TRBJ1-2	-	few	TGTGCCAGCAGTCCAGGGGAAATCTATGGCTACACCTTC	CASSPGEIYGYTF
TRBV6-5	TRBJ2-1	TRBD2	-	TGTGCCAGCAATAGCGGGGGGTCCTACAATGAGCAGTTCTTC	CASNSGGSYNEQFF
TRBV27	TRBJ2-3	-	-	TGTGCCAGCAGTTCGGGACTTGCCCTCGGAACGCAGTATTTT	CASSSGLALGTQYF
TRBV6-6	TRBJ2-7	TRBD1	-	TGTGCCAGCAGTCGGAGACAGGGCCCTTTCTACGAGCAGTACTTC	CASSRRQGPFYEQYF
TRBV4-3	TRBJ1-2	-	-	TGCGCCAGCAGCCAAGATTGGGGCTCTGGCTACACCTTC	CASSQDWGSGYTF
TRBV27	TRBJ2-1	-	once	TGTGCCAGCAGTTTCGGCGGCTCCTACAATGAGCAGTTCTTC	CASSFGGSYNEQFF
TRBV2	TRBJ1-5	TRBD1	once	TGTGCCAGCAGTGGGGACAGAGATCAGCCCCAGCATTTT	CASSGDRDQPQHF
TRBV7-6	TRBJ1-1	-	-	TGTGCCAGCAGCTCCAGGGTAGAGACTGAAGCTTTCTTT	CASSSRVETEAFF
TRBV24-1	TRBJ2-7	-	-	TGTGCCACCATAGACGGACTGCTAATTTGCCCCTACGAGCAGTACTTC	CATIDGLLICPYEQYF
TRBV7-9	TRBJ1-2	-	-	TGTGCCAGCAGCTTAGGGCAGAACCCTCTCTATGGCTACACCTTC	CASSLGQNPLYGYTF
TRBV9	TRBJ2-3	TRBD1	-	TGTGCCAGCAGCGCCTCACAGGGGTTGAGCACAGATACGCAGTATTTT	CASSASQGLSTDTQYF
TRBV7-2	TRBJ1-1	-	-	TGTGCCAGCAGCTTACAGAACACTGAAGCTTTCTTT	CASSLQNTEAFF
TRBV6-5	TRBJ1-4	TRBD1	-	TGTGCCAGCGCCTACGGGACAGGGAATGAAAAACTGTTTTTT	CASAYGTGNEKLFF
TRBV10-1	TRBJ1-1	-	-	TGCGCCAGCAGTGGAGTCCGGGGTGAAGCTTTCTTT	CASSGVRGEAFF
TRBV19	TRBJ2-7	TRBD1	-	TGTGCCAGTAGTAGCGACAGGGGGACGTGGGAGCAGTACTTC	CASSSDRGTWEQYF
TRBV2	TRBJ2-7	-	-	TGTGCCAGCAGTGTAAACAGGGCCTACGAGCAGTACTTC	CASSVNRAYEQYF
TRBV4-1	TRBJ2-7	-	-	TGCGCCAGCAGCCAAGTAACTTGGGCAGGGCAGCACGAGCAGTACTTC	CASSQVTWAGQHEQYF
TRBV11-1	TRBJ2-7	-	once	TGTGCCAGCAGCTTTCCGGGCTACGAGCAGTACTTC	CASSFPGYEQYF
TRBV4-1	TRBJ2-7	-	-	TGCGCCAGCAGCCAAGACAGGGGCTCCTACGAGCAGTACTTC	CASSQDRGSYEQYF
TRBV5-1	TRBJ2-7	-	-	TGCGCCAGCAGCTTCTCGCGTTCCGAGCAGTACTTC	CASSFSRSEQYF
TRBV4-1	TRBJ1-3	-	-	TGCGCCAGCAGCCGCCGGGCGGCGGGGCTCTCTGGAAACACCATATATTTT	CASSRRAAGLSGNTIYF
TRBV15	TRBJ1-6	-	-	TGTGCCACCAGCAGAGATGGGATGGGGGGTGGTTCACCCCTCCACTTT	CATSRDGMGGGSPLHF
TRBV7-9	TRBJ2-2	-	-	TGTGCCAGCAGTCAAGGGGCCGGGGAGCTGTTTTTT	CASSQGAGELFF
TRBV7-8	TRBJ2-7	TRBD1	-	TGTGCCAGCAGCTTAGGACAGGGGGCAGGGTCCTACGAGCAGTACTTC	CASSLGQGAGSYEQYF
TRBV20-1	TRBJ1-3	-	-	TGCAGTGCTAGTCGTGGGAGCTCTGGAAACACCATATATTTT	CSASRGSSGNTIYF
TRBV7-2	TRBJ1-5	-	-	TGTGCCAGCAGCTCTCTTGGTCCTACTCAGCCCCAGCATTTT	CASSSLGPTQPQHF
TRBV3-1/TRBV3-2	TRBJ1-1	-	-	TGTGCCAGCAGCCGGGGGGGGAACACTGAAGCTTTCTTT	CASSRGGNTEAFF
TRBV3-1/TRBV3-2	TRBJ1-1	-	-	TGTGCCAGCAAACAGAACAGCAACACTGAAGCTTTCTTT	CASKQNSNTEAFF
TRBV7-9	TRBJ2-4	-	-	TGTGCCAGCAGCCCGCCGGAAAGCTGGAGAGCCAAAAACATTCAGTACTTC	CASSPPESWRAKNIQYF
TRBV10-2	TRBJ2-1	-	-	TGCGCCAGCAGTGTTAGGGGTTTTGGAAATGAGCAGTTCTTC	CASSVRGFGNEQFF
TRBV4-1	TRBJ1-2	-	-	TGCGCCAGCAGCCAAGACGGCAGGGCGAACTATGGCTACACCTTC	CASSQDGRANYGYTF
TRBV5-4	TRBJ2-3	TRBD2	-	TGTGCCAGCACCCTCCGCGCGGGGGGCACAGATACGCAGTATTTT	CASTLRAGGTDTQYF
TRBV4-3	TRBJ1-4	-	-	TGCGCCAGCAGCCAAGGGGAGGGGGCAACTAATGAAAAACTGTTTTTT	CASSQGEGATNEKLFF
TRBV6-1	TRBJ1-5	TRBD1	once	TGTGCCAGCAGTGAAGCGGGACAGAACAATCAGCCCCAGCATTTT	CASSEAGQNNQPQHF
TRBV24-1	TRBJ1-5	TRBD1	-	TGTGCCACCAGTCAGACAGGGGTTGGTCAGCCCCAGCATTTT	CATSQTGVGQPQHF
TRBV7-2	TRBJ2-1	-	-	TGTGCCAGCAGCTTAGCTAAGACGGAGAATGAGCAGTTCTTC	CASSLAKTENEQFF
TRBV10-2	TRBJ2-5	TRBD2	-	TGCGCCAGCGCTCTAGCGGGGGTACAAGAGACCCAGTACTTC	CASALAGVQETQYF